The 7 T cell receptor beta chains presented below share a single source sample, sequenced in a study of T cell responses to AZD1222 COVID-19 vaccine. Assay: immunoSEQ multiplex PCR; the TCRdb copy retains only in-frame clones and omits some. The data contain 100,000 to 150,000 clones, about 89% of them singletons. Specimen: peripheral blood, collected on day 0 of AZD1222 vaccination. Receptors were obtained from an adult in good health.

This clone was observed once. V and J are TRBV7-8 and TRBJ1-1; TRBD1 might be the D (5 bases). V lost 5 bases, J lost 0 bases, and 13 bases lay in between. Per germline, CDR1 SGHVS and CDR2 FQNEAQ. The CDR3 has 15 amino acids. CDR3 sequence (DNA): TGTGCCAGCAGCCTGCGGGACCGGCTGAACACTGAAGCTTTCTTT. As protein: CASSLRDRLNTEAFF. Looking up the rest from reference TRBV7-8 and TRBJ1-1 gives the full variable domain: GAGVSQSPRYKVAKRGQDVALRCDPISGHVSLFWYQQALGQGPEFLTYFQNEAQLDKSGLPSDRFFAERPEGSVSTLKIQRTQQEDSAVYLCASSLRDRLNTEAFFGQGTRLTVV.

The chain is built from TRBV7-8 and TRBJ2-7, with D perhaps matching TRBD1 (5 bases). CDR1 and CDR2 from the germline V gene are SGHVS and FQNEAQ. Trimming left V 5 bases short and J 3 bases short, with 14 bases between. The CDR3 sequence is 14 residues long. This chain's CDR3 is CASSPVGALYEQYF. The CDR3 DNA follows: TGTGCCAGCAGCCCGGTAGGGGCTCTCTACGAGCAGTACTTC.

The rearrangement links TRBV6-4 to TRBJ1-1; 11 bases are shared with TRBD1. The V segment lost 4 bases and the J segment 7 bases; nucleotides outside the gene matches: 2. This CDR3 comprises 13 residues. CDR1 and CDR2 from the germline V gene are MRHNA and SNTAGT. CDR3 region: CASSGGTGGEAFF. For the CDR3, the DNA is TGTGCCAGCAGTGGAGGGACAGGGGGTGAAGCTTTCTTT.

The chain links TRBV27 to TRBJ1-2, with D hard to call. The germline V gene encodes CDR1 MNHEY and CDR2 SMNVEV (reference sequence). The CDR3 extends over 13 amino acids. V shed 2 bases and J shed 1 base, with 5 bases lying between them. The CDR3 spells CASSLTFNYGYTF. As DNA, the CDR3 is TGTGCCAGCAGTTTAACCTTTAACTATGGCTACACCTTC.

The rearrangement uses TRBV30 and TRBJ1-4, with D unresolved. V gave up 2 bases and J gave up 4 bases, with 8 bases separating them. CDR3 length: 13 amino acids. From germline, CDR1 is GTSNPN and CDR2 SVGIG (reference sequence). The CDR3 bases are TGTGCCTGGAGTCGAGGGAATAATGAAAAACTGTTTTTT. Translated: CAWSRGNNEKLFF.

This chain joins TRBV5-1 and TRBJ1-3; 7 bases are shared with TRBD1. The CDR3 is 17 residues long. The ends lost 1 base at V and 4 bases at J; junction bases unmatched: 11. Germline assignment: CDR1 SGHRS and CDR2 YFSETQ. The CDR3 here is CASSLQTGRAGGNTIYF. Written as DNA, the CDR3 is TGCGCCAGCAGCTTGCAGACAGGGCGCGCGGGGGGAAACACCATATATTTT.

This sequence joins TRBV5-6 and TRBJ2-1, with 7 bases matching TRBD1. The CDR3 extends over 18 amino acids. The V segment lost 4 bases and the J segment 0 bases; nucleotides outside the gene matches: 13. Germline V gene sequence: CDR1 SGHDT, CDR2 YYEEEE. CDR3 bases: TGTGCCAGCAGCCACGAGGTTTTTACAGGGGCCTCCTACAATGAGCAGTTCTTC. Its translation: CASSHEVFTGASYNEQFF.